Given below is one T cell receptor (beta chain) in context. The antigen remains undetermined. An Oncomine TCR Beta short-read assay was used to sequence the DNA from cultured CD4+ T cells. TCRdb re-analysed the PCR reads in MiXCR, keeping a single row per CDR3 protein. The repertoire holds approximately 9,000 distinct CDR3 sequences, with 45% to 65% as singletons. The data are from a study of vaccination and CD4 T cells after COVID-19. Trimming cost V 2 bases and J 2 bases, with 6 bases left between them. The CDR3 extends over 13 amino acids. Germline CDR1 SEHNR, CDR2 FQNEAQ (reference sequence). Treatment: roughly nine-day PBMC culture with coronavirus spike peptide pools or control peptides (ViraFEST assay).

The chain is built from TRBV7-9 and TRBJ1-2; D is ambiguous. The sequencing sample was made of CD4+ T cells from blood, cultured in vitro. The receptor was derived from a human donor who had recovered from COVID-19. CDR3 bases: TGTGCCAGCAGCTTATTGGGGAACTATGGCTACACCTTC. This translates into CASSLLGNYGYTF.